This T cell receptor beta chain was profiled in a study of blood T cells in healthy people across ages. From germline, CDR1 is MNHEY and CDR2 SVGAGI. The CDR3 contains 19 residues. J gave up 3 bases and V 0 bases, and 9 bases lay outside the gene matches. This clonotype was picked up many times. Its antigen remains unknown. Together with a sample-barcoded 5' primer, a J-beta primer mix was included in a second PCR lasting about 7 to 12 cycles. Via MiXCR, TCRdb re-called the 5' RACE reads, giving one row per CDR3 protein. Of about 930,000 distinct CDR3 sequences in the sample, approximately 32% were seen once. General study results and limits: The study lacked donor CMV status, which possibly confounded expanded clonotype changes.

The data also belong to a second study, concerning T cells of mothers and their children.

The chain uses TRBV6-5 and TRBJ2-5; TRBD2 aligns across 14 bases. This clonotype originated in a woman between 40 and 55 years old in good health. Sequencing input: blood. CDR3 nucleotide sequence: TGTGCCAGCAGTTACTCCGTTCCGGGACTAGCGGGGGTCAAAGAGACCCAGTACTTC. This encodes CASSYSVPGLAGVKETQYF.